This T cell receptor beta chain was documented in a study of vaccination and CD4 T cells after COVID-19. Whole-study context: Convalescent donors were composed of six males and four females, of whom two were Hispanic. Stimuli were overlapping spike peptide pools of SARS-CoV-2 and three common cold coronaviruses (HCoV-NL63, HCoV-OC43, HCoV-229E). Sampling post-COVID took place a median roughly 93 days after diagnosis (range 35 to 161).

The Oncomine TCR Beta short-read assay was what sequenced the DNA obtained from cultured CD4+ T cells. TCRdb redid the calling of the PCR reads with MiXCR, one entry per CDR3 protein. Here the sample spans about 17,000 distinct CDR3 sequences, around 50% being singletons. This CDR3 is built from 15 residues. CDR1 DFQATT and CDR2 SNEGSKA come from the germline V gene (reference sequence). J gave up 9 bases and V 0 bases, and 9 bases lay outside the gene matches. Specified time point: late sampling 161 to 241 days after vaccination in a few convalescent patients. Described treatment: roughly 11-day PBMC culture with coronavirus spike peptide pools or control peptides (ViraFEST assay). Of note for this clonotype: As yet, its antigen is unknown.

This material consisted of CD4+ T cells from blood, cultured in vitro, taken about 7 months after SARS-CoV-2 vaccination. The V call is TRBV20-1, the J call TRBJ2-1, with TRBD2 matching 9 bases. This clonotype was obtained from a human donor who had recovered from COVID-19. CDR3 region: CSARDPAGGTVEQFF. CDR3 in DNA: TGCAGTGCTAGAGACCCAGCGGGAGGTACGGTTGAGCAGTTCTTC.